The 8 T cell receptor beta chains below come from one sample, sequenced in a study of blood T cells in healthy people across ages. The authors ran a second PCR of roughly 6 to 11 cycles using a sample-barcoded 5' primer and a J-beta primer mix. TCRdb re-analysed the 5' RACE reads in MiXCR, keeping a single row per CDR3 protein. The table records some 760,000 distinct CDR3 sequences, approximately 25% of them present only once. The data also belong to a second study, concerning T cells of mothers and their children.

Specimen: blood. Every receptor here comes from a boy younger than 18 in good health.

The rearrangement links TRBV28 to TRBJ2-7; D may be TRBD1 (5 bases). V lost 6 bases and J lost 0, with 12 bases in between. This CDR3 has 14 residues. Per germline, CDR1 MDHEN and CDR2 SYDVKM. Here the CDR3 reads CASSKIGDSYEQYF. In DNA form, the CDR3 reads TGTGCCAGCAGCAAAATAGGGGACTCCTACGAGCAGTACTTC.

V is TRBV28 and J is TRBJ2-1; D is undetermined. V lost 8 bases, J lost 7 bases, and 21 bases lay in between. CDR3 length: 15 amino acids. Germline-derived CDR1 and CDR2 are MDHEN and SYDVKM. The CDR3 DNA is TGTGCCAGCCGAGGTGGGGTCCGATATTGGAATGAGCAGTTCTTC. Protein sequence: CASRGGVRYWNEQFF.

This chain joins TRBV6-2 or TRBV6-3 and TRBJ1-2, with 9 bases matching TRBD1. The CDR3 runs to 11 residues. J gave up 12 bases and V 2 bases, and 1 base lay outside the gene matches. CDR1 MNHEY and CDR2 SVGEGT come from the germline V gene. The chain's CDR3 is CASSYGTGNTF. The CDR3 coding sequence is TGTGCCAGCAGTTACGGGACAGGGAACACCTTC.

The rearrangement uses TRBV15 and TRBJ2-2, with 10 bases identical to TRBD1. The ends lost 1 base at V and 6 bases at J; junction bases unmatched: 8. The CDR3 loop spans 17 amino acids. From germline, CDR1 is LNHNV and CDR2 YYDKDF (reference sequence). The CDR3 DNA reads TGTGCCACCAGCAGAGGGCTGGACAGGGGGGCTGCCGGGGAGCTGTTTTTT. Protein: CATSRGLDRGAAGELFF.

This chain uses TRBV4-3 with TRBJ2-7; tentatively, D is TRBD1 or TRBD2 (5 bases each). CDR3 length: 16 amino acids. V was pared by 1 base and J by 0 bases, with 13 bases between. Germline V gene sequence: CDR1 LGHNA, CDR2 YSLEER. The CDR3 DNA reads TGCGCCAGCAGCCAAGTGTCGGGACCAAGCTCCTACGAGCAGTACTTC. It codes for CASSQVSGPSSYEQYF.

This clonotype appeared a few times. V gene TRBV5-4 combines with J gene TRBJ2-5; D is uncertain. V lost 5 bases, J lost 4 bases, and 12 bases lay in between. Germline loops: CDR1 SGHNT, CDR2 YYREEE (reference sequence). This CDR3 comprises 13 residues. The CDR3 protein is CASSTEVLETQYF. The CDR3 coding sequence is TGTGCCAGCAGTACTGAGGTGTTAGAGACCCAGTACTTC.

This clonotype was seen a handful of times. The CDR3 DNA reads as TGTGCCAGCAGCCGGACTAGCGGGGAAGAGACCCAGTACTTC. Its translation is CASSRTSGEETQYF. V usage is TRBV7-9 and J usage is TRBJ2-5, with TRBD2 matching 12 bases. V trimming: 5 bases; J trimming: 3 bases; junction bases outside the gene matches: 1. The CDR3 loop spans 14 amino acids. Germline V lookup: CDR1 SEHNR, CDR2 FQNEAQ (reference sequence).

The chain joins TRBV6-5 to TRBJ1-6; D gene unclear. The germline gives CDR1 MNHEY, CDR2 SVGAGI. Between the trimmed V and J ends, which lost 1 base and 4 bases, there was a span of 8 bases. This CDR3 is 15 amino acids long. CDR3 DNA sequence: TGTGCCAGCAGTTACTTAAATCCTTATAATTCACCCCTCCACTTT. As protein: CASSYLNPYNSPLHF.